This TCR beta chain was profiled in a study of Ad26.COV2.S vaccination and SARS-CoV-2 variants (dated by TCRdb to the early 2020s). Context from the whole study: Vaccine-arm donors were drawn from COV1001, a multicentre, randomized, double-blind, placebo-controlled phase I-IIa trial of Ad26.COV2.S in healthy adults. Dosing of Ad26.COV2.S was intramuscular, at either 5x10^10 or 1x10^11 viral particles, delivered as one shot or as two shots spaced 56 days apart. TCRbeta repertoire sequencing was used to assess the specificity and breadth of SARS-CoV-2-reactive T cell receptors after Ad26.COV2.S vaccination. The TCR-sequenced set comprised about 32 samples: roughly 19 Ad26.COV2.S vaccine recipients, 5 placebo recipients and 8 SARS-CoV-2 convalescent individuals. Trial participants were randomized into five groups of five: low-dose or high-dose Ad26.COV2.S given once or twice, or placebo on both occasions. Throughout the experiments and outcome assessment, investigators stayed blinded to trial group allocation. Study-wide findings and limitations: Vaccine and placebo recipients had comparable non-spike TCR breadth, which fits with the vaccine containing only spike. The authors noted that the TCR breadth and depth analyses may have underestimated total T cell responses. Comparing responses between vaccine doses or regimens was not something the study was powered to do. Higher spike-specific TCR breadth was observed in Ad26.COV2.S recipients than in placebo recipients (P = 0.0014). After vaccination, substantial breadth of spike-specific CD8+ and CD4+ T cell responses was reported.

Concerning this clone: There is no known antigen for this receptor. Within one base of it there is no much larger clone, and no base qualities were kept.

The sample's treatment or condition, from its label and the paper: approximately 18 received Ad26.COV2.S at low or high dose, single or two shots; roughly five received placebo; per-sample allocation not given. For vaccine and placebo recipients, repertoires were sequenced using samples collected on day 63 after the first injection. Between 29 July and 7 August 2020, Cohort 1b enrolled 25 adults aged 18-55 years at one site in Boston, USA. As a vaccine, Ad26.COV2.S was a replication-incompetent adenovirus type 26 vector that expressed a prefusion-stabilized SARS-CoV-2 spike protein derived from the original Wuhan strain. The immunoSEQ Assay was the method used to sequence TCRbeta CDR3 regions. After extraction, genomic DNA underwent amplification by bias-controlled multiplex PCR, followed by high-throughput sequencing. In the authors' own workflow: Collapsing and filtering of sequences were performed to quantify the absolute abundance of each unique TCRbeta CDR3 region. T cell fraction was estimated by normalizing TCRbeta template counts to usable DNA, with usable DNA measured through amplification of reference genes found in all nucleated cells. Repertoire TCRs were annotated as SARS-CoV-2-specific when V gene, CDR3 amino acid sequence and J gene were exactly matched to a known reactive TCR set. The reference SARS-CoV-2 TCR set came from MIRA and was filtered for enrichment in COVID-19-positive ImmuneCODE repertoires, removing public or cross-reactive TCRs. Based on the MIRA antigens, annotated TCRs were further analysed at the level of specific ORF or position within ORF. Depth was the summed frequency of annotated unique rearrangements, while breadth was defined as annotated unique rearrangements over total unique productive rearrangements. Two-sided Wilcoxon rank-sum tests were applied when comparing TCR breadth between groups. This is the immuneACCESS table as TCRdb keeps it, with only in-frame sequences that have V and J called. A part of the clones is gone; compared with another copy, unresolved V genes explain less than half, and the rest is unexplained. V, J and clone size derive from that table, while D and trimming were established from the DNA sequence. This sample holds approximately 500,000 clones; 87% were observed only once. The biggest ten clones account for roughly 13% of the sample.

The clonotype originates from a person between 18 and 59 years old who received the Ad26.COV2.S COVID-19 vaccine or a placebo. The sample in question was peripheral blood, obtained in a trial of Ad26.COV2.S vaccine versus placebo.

The CDR3 has the sequence CASSRVGSTGELFF. The sequenced DNA: TGTGCCAGCAGCCGGGTGGGGAGCACCGGGGAGCTGTTTTTT. The chain couples TRBV7-9 to TRBJ2-2; the D gene is perhaps TRBD2, on 5 matching bases. CDR1 SEHNR and CDR2 FQNEAQ are derived from the germline V gene (reference sequence). Cut back by 5 bases and 4 bases, the V and J ends lie 11 bases apart. The CDR3, cysteine through phenylalanine, is 14 amino acids long. Just the 42-base CDR3 DNA is kept, in frame starting at base 1.